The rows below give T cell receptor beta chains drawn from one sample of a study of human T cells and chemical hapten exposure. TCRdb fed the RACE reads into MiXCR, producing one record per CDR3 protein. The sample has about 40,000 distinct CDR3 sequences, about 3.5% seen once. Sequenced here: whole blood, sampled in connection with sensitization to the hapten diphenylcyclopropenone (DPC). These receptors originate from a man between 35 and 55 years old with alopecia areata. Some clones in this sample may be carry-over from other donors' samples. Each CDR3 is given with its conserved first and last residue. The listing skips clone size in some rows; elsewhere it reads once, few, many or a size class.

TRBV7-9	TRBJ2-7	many	CASSLAAGTSYEQYF
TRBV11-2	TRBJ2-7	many	CASSSDPSSYEQYF
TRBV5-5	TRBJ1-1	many	CASSPWGTTEAFF
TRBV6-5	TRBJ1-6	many	CASSYSPGKGSPLHF
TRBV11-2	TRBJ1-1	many	CASSLSYKSSVNTEAFF
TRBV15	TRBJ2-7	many	CATSRERGAYEQYF
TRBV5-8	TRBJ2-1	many	CASSLGLRFGGNDEQFF
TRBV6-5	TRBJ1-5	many	CASRPDRGQQPQHF
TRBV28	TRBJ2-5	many	CASSLLFRGSETQYF
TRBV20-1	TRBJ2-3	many	CSAKPTSGRPVGPDTQYF
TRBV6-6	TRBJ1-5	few	CASHDSNQPQHF
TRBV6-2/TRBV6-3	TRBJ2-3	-	CASRGTASSGTQYF
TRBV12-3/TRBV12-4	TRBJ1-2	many	CASSRGQGVGYTF
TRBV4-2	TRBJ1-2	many	CASSPALQFFNYGYTF
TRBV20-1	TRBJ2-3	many	CSAISGGSTDTQYF
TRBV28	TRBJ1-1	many	CASSFRIPAGEVNTEAFF
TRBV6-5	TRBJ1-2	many	CASSYGQAFSNYGYTF
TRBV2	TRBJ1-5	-	CASSENSVGYQPQHF
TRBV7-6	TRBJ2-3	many	CASSLVASGRGLSTDTQYF
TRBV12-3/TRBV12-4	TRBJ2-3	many	CASRSTDTQYF
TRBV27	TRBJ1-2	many	CASRGQGGGYTF
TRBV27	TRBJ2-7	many	CASSLRRVSYEQYF
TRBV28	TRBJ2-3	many	CASASGGTDTQYF
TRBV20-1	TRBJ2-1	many	CSAGRDSRFF
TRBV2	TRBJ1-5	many	CASNRDRGDQPQHF
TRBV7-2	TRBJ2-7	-	CASSLAERYEQYF
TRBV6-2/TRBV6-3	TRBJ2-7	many	CASSYRDPEYEQYF
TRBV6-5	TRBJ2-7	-	CASGDRGRAYEQYF
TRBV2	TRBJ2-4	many	CASRDQSVWKAKNIQYF
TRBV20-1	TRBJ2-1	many	CSARGTPGSYNEQFF
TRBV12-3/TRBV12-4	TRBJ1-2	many	CASSFLGYGYTF
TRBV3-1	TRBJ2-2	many	CASSPGGSNTGELFF
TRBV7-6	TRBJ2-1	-	CASSLIGTDTYNEQFF
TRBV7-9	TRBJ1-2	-	CASSPETAFYGYTF
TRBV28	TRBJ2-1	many	CASIRLAGGKEQFF
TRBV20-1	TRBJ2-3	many	CSATPGTSGTDTQYF
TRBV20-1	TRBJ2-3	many	CSALGRAHSTDTQYF
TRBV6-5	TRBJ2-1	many	CASRNSYNEQFF
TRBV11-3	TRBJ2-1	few	CASSASHEQFF
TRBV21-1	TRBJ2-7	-	CASSKEARNSSSYEQYF
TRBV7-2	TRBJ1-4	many	CASSLQGNNEKLFF
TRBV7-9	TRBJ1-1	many	CATFRGTNTEAFF
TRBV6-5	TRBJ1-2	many	CASRIRDSHHPYGYTF